This TCR beta chain derives from a study of siplizumab effects on memory and regulatory T cells. The assay was immunoSEQ multiplex PCR, and TCRdb's table has in-frame clones only and misses some. In the table there are tens of thousands of clones, approximately 95% of which are singletons. Concerning this clone itself: Its antigen is as yet unknown.

Points from the study as a whole: Most proliferating CD4+ or CD8+ clones, roughly 80-96%, had no naive or memory assignment.

This CDR3 is built from 14 residues. V was clipped by 2 bases and J by 2 bases, with 8 bases between them. Per germline, CDR1 SGHTA and CDR2 FQGNSA. The origin of this receptor is a human donor in good health. The specimen was non-Treg CD4+ T cells sorted from blood. The V and J genes are TRBV7-2 and TRBJ2-3, with D unresolved. As DNA, the CDR3 is TGTGCCAGCAGCTTATTTGGCTCCACAGATACGCAGTATTTT. This encodes CASSLFGSTDTQYF. The full variable domain, with the rest looked up from reference TRBV7-2 and TRBJ2-3, is GAGVSQSPSNKVTEKGKDVELRCDPISGHTALYWYRQSLGQGLEFLIYFQGNSAPDKSGLPSDRFSAERTGGSVSTLTIQRTQQEDSAVYLCASSLFGSTDTQYFGPGTRLTVL.